These 10 T cell receptor beta chains were all obtained from the same sample, sequenced in a study of identical twins. TCRdb reanalysed the 5' RACE reads using MiXCR and keeps one entry per CDR3 protein. This table holds 550,000 to 800,000 distinct CDR3 sequences, under 8.5% found once. A further study also used this sample, focusing on yellow fever vaccine responses in identical twins.

The sample consisted of PBMCs. The receptors shown here come from a woman aged 18-29 years in good health.

This clonotype came up a few times. The genes are TRBV15 and TRBJ2-7; possibly TRBD1 or TRBD2 for D (5 bases each). Looked up from germline, CDR1 is LNHNV and CDR2 is YYDKDF (reference sequence). The CDR3 has 15 amino acids. Trimming pared 1 base from V and 0 bases from J, leaving 10 bases between. The CDR3 here is CATSRVLGDSYEQYV. CDR3 DNA: TGTGCCACCAGCAGAGTTTTGGGGGACTCCTACGAGCAGTACGTC.

The chain combines TRBV14 with TRBJ2-6; D remains ambiguous. The V end lost 1 base, the J end lost 6 bases, and 7 bases lay between the germline ends. Germline CDR1 SGHDN, CDR2 FVKESK. CDR3 length: 14 amino acids. In DNA, the CDR3 is TGTGCCAGCAGCCAAGTCTTAGTGGCCAACGTCCTGACTTTC. Encoded protein: CASSQVLVANVLTF. The full variable domain, completed using reference TRBV14 and TRBJ2-6, is EAGVTQFPSHSVIEKGQTVTLRCDPISGHDNLYWYRRVMGKEIKFLLHFVKESKQDESGMPNNRFLAERTGGTYSTLKVQPAELEDSGVYFCASSQVLVANVLTFGAGSRLTVL.

The V and J genes are TRBV29-1 and TRBJ1-1; a weak D match, TRBD1 (5 bases). This CDR3 has 12 amino acids. Germline CDR1 SQVTM, CDR2 ANQGSEA. Deletions cut 4 bases from V and 0 bases from J, with 6 bases between. The CDR3 nucleotides are TGCAGCGTTGGGGGCTTGAACACTGAAGCTTTCTTT. This codes for CSVGGLNTEAFF.

This clonotype has only a few counts. V usage is TRBV2 and J usage is TRBJ2-5; the match to TRBD1 covers 8 bases. Germline values: CDR1 SNHLY, CDR2 FYNNEI. With 11 bases clipped from V and 3 bases from J, the junction kept 5 bases outside the gene matches. CDR3 size: 12 residues. The chain's CDR3 is CALRGPEETQYF. The CDR3 nucleotides are TGTGCCCTCAGGGGGCCCGAAGAGACCCAGTACTTC.

This clonotype was seen a few times. The genes are TRBV7-9 and TRBJ1-4; a possible D gene is TRBD1 (5 bases). The CDR3 is 16 residues long. Trimming stripped 5 bases from V and 2 bases from J, with 15 bases between. Germline V gives CDR1 SEHNR, CDR2 FQNEAQ (reference sequence). The CDR3 region is CASSPVGGSTNEKLFF. The DNA of the CDR3 is TGTGCCAGCAGCCCCGTGGGGGGGTCGACTAATGAAAAACTGTTTTTT.

This clonotype was detected only a few times. The gene calls are TRBV12-3 or TRBV12-4 and TRBJ2-1; D is undetermined. The CDR3 sequence is 13 residues long. Deletions cut 1 base from V and 6 bases from J, with 7 bases between. The CDR3 protein is CASSLGLFNEQFF. In DNA, the CDR3 is TGTGCCAGCAGTTTAGGACTTTTCAATGAGCAGTTCTTC.

The rearrangement links TRBV6-5 to TRBJ1-1; no firm D call. Trimming took 0 bases from V and 1 from J, leaving 6 bases between them. The germline V gene has CDR1 MNHEY and CDR2 SVGAGI. This CDR3 region has 14 residues. The CDR3 protein is CASSYSAGNTEAFF. The CDR3 nucleotides are TGTGCCAGCAGTTACTCGGCAGGGAACACTGAAGCTTTCTTT.

This chain uses TRBV4-2 with TRBJ2-3; TRBD2 might be the D (5 bases). Trimming shortened V by 5 bases and J by 3 bases, and 12 bases separated the two germline ends. Germline lookup yields CDR1 LGHNA and CDR2 YNFKEQ. The CDR3 has 14 residues. In nucleotides, the CDR3 is TGTGCCAGCAGCGAGGAGCCGGGGACAGATACGCAGTATTTT. Its protein product is CASSEEPGTDTQYF.

This clonotype was found a few times. The rearrangement uses TRBV5-5 and TRBJ2-3, with no clear D. The CDR3 runs 14 residues. Trimming left V 4 bases short and J 7 bases short, with 16 bases between. Germline V lookup: CDR1 SGHKS, CDR2 YYEKEE (reference sequence). CDR3 nucleotide sequence: TGTGCCAGCAGCCAAAACTTCATCCGGAATACGCAGTATTTT. The encoded protein is CASSQNFIRNTQYF.

The chain is built from TRBV10-2 and TRBJ2-5; 8 nucleotides align to TRBD1. Germline CDR1 and CDR2: WSHSY and SAAADI. With V trimmed by 6 bases and J by 1 base, 7 bases remained unmatched. The CDR3 has 15 amino acids. CDR3 bases: TGCGCCAGCAGGGGCAGGCAGGGGGCCCAAGAGACCCAGTACTTC. It is translated as CASRGRQGAQETQYF.